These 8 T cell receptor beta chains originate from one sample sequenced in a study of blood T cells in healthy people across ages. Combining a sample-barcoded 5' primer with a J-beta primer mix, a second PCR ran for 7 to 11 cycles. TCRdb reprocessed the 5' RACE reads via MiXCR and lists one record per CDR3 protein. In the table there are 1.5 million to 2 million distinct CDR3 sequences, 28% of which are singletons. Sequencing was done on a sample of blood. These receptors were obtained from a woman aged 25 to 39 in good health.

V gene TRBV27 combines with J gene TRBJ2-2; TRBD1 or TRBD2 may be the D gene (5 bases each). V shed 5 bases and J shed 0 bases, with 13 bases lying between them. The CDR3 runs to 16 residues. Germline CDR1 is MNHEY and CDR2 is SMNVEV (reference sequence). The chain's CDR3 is CASSLAGHANTGELFF. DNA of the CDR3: TGTGCCAGCAGTCTAGCAGGACATGCGAACACCGGGGAGCTGTTTTTT.

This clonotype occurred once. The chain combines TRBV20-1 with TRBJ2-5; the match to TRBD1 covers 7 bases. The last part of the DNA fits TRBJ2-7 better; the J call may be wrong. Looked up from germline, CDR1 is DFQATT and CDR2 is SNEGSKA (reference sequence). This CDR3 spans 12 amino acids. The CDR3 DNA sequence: TGCAGTGTTTCGGGACAGAACTACGAGCAGTACTTC. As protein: CSVSGQNYEQYF.

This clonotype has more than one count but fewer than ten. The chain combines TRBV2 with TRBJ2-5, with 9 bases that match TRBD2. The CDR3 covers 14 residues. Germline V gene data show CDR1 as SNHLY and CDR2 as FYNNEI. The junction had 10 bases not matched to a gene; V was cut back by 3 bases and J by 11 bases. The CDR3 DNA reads TGTGCCAGCAGTGACGCGAGCGGGGGGAATGAGCAGTACTTC. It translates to CASSDASGGNEQYF.

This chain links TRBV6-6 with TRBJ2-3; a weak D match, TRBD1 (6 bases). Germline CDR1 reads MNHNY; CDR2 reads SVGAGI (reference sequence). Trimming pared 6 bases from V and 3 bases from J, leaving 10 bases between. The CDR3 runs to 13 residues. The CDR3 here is CASRGQTTDTQYF. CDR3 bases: TGTGCCAGCAGAGGACAGACGACAGATACGCAGTATTTT.

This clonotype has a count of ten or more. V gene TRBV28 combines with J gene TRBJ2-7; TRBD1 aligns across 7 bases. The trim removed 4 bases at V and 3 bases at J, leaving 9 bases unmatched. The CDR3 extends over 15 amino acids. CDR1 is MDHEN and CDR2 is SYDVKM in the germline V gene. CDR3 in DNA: TGTGCCAGCAGTTCATCCTCCACAGGGGTCTACGAGCAGTACTTC. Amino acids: CASSSSSTGVYEQYF.

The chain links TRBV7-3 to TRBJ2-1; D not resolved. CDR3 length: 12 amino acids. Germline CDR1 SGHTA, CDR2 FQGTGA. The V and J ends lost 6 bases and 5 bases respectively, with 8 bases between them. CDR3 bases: TGTGCCAGCAGGGCCGACGACAATGAGCAGTTCTTC. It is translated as CASRADDNEQFF.

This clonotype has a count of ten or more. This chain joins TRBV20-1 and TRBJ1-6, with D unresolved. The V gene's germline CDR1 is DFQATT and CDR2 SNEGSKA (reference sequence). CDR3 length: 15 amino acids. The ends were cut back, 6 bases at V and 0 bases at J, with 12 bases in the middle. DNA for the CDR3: TGCAGTGCAACCGTGGGTAGCTCCTATAATTCACCCCTCCACTTT. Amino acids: CSATVGSSYNSPLHF.

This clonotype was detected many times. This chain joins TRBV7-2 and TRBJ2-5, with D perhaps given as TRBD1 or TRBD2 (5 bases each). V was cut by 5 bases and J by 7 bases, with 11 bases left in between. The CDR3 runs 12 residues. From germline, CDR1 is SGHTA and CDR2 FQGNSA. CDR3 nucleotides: TGTGCCAGCAGCCGGGACCCTGGGACCCAGTACTTC. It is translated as CASSRDPGTQYF.